These 27 T cell receptor beta chains originate from one sample sequenced in a study of human T cells and chemical hapten exposure. Indicated time point: patch test 2, 6 weeks after DPC sensitization. Treatment indicated: therapeutic diphenylcyclopropenone sensitization with weekly scalp DPC. Via MiXCR, TCRdb re-called the RACE reads, giving one row per CDR3 protein. Here the sample spans 95,000 or so distinct CDR3 sequences, about an eighth being singletons. The input for sequencing was whole blood, taken in connection with sensitization to the hapten diphenylcyclopropenone (DPC). Every receptor here comes from a woman in her thirties or forties with alopecia areata. Some clones in this sample may be carry-over from other donors' samples.

This clonotype was seen ten or more times. This chain joins TRBV20-1 and TRBJ1-3; no reliable D call. The CDR3 runs to 13 residues. Trimming left V 3 bases short and J 0 bases short, with 6 bases between. Germline CDR1 DFQATT, CDR2 SNEGSKA (reference sequence). CDR3 coding DNA: TGCAGTGCTAGTGGAAGCTCTGGAAACACCATATATTTT. It yields the protein CSASGSSGNTIYF.

On this clonotype: A much bigger clone sits one base away, suggesting this may be a read error. This rearrangement joins TRBV10-3 to TRBJ1-2; 8 nucleotides agree with TRBD1. Germline V gives CDR1 ENHRY, CDR2 SYGVKD. The CDR3 runs to 14 residues. V lost 6 bases and J lost 5; bases outside the gene matches: 8. The CDR3 is CAIREYRQGYGYTF. The DNA of the CDR3 is TGTGCCATCAGAGAATACCGACAGGGGTATGGCTACACCTTC.

This clonotype was recorded at least ten times. The chain combines TRBV7-2 with TRBJ2-5; D possibly uses TRBD1 or TRBD2 (5 bases each). CDR3 length: 14 amino acids. The V gene lost 4 bases and the J gene lost 2 bases, with 11 bases spanning the gap. Per germline, CDR1 SGHTA and CDR2 FQGNSA. CDR3 protein: CASSSGTFQETQYF. The CDR3 bases are TGTGCCAGCAGCTCAGGGACCTTTCAAGAGACCCAGTACTTC.

This clonotype has ten or more counts. The chain couples TRBV9 to TRBJ2-7, with a possible D match to TRBD1 (7 bases). The V end was cut by 0 bases, the J end by 1 base, with 11 bases between. Germline values: CDR1 SGDLS, CDR2 YYNGEE. The length of the CDR3 is 15 residues. The CDR3 here is CASSVAAGGSYEQYF. CDR3 DNA: TGTGCCAGCAGCGTAGCGGCAGGGGGGTCCTACGAGCAGTACTTC.

In this sample, this clonotype turned up a few times. The chain recombines TRBV7-2 with TRBJ1-5; D is ambiguous. The CDR3 runs 13 residues. Germline CDR1 SGHTA, CDR2 FQGNSA. Trimming stripped 2 bases from V and 5 bases from J, with 7 bases between. The DNA for the CDR3 is TGTGCCAGCAGCTTAATCCACTATCAGCCCCAGCATTTT. This gives the protein CASSLIHYQPQHF.

This rearrangement joins TRBV7-2 to TRBJ2-2; 8 positions match TRBD2. Germline V gene data show CDR1 as SGHTA and CDR2 as FQGNSA. The junction had 8 bases not matched to a gene; V was cut back by 3 bases and J by 5 bases. The CDR3 spans 16 residues. This CDR3 reads CASSFRPGGWTGELFF. The CDR3 DNA reads as TGTGCCAGCAGCTTCCGCCCGGGAGGGTGGACCGGGGAGCTGTTTTTT.

This clonotype was found a few times. The rearrangement joins TRBV24-1 to TRBJ2-5; tentatively, D is TRBD1 (6 bases). Germline V gene lookup returns CDR1 KGHDR and CDR2 SFDVKD. The CDR3 sequence is 14 residues long. Trimming cost V 11 bases and J 2 bases, with 17 bases left between them. The CDR3 bases are TGTGCCATACCGGGACACAAAATACAAGAGACCCAGTACTTC. This gives the protein CAIPGHKIQETQYF.

In its sample, this clonotype was seen many times. The chain has TRBV29-1 and TRBJ2-5; TRBD1 agrees at 9 bases. V shed 7 bases and J 8 bases; nucleotides not matched to a gene: 8. CDR3 length equals 12 residues. Germline V gene lookup returns CDR1 SQVTM and CDR2 ANQGSEA. The CDR3 coding sequence is TGCAGCGCTTGGACAGGGGTAGCAACCCAGTACTTC. The encoded protein is CSAWTGVATQYF. Variable domain in full (rest from reference TRBV29-1 and TRBJ2-5): SAVISQKPSRDICQRGTSLTIQCQVDSQVTMMFWYRQQPGQSLTLIATANQGSEATYESGFVIDKFPISRPNLTFSTLTVSNMSPEDSSIYLCSAWTGVATQYFGPGTRLLVL.

Comment on this clonotype: A much larger clonotype is one base distant, so this may be a read error. This chain links TRBV2 with TRBJ2-5; the match to TRBD1 covers 10 bases. Germline values: CDR1 SNHLY, CDR2 FYNNEI. This CDR3 is built from 14 residues. The CDR3 region is CASSRDRGRETLYF. The DNA of the CDR3 is TGTGCCAGCAGTCGGGACAGGGGTAGGGAGACCCTGTACTTC. Together with reference TRBV2 and TRBJ2-5, the CDR3 gives the full variable domain: EPEVTQTPSHQVTQMGQEVILRCVPISNHLYFYWYRQILGQKVEFLVSFYNNEISEKSEIFDDQFSVERPDGSNFTLKIRSTKLEDSAMYFCASSRDRGRETLYFGPGTRLLVL.

The CDR3 loop is CASSPNLVGDTQYF. CDR3 nucleotide sequence: TGTGCCAGCAGCCCAAACCTGGTGGGAGATACGCAGTATTTT. This chain joins TRBV7-3 and TRBJ2-3, with D unresolved. V was pared by 5 bases and J by 5 bases, with 14 bases between. Germline CDR1 reads SGHTA; CDR2 reads FQGTGA. The CDR3 runs to 14 residues.

The sample holds many counts of this clonotype. The gene calls are TRBV11-2 and TRBJ2-1; unclear D gene. Germline V gene lookup returns CDR1 SGHAT and CDR2 FQNNGV. This CDR3 has 14 residues. The ends were cut back, 5 bases at V and 3 bases at J, with 11 bases in the middle. CDR3 residues: CASSPLMGYNEQFF. The CDR3 coding sequence is TGTGCCAGCAGCCCCCTGATGGGCTACAATGAGCAGTTCTTC.

The chain joins TRBV18 to TRBJ2-3; D gene uncertain. This CDR3 spans 15 amino acids. V was cut by 3 bases and J by 0 bases, with 10 bases left in between. CDR1 and CDR2 (germline): KGHSH, LQKENI. The CDR3 here is CASSPSFLSTDTQYF. The DNA for the CDR3 is TGTGCCAGCTCACCCTCCTTCCTCAGCACAGATACGCAGTATTTT.

This clonotype appeared a few times. V and J are TRBV6-2 or TRBV6-3 and TRBJ1-2, with 9 bases that match TRBD1. The germline gives CDR1 MNHEY, CDR2 SVGEGT. V gave up 6 bases and J gave up 7 bases; unmatched junction bases: 12. The CDR3 has 15 amino acids. The CDR3 protein is CASSNGQGTLSGYTF. The CDR3 DNA follows: TGTGCCAGCAGCAACGGACAGGGGACTTTGAGTGGCTACACCTTC.

There are many counts of this clonotype. This rearrangement joins TRBV4-2 to TRBJ2-3; D gene uncertain. Germline assignment: CDR1 LGHNA and CDR2 YNFKEQ. The germline V and J ends were trimmed by 4 bases and 2 bases, with 13 bases remaining between them. The CDR3 runs to 15 residues. CDR3 loop: CASSPWTSNTDTQYF. CDR3 DNA: TGTGCCAGCAGCCCTTGGACCAGTAACACAGATACGCAGTATTTT.

This clonotype came up a few times. A junction end diverges from the germline sequence, so it may reflect a read error. The chain links TRBV7-2 to TRBJ1-5; D is uncertain. The CDR3 length is 18 residues. Per the germline V gene, CDR1 is SGHTA and CDR2 is FQGNSA. In DNA, the CDR3 is TGTGCCAGCAGCTTAGTGTCGACGAGCAGAGATAGCAATCGGCCCCAGCATTTT. Amino acids: CASSLVSTSRDSNRPQHF.

This clonotype occurred a few times. The CDR3: CASSFLREVREQYF. CDR3 nucleotide sequence: TGTGCCAGCAGTTTTTTGCGGGAGGTTCGCGAGCAGTACTTC. This chain connects TRBV28 to TRBJ2-7; 8 bases align to TRBD2. CDR1 and CDR2 (germline): MDHEN, SYDVKM. V lost 3 bases to trimming and J lost 6 bases; unmatched junction nucleotides: 7. The CDR3 contains 14 residues. The full variable domain, completed using reference TRBV28 and TRBJ2-7, is DVKVTQSSRYLVKRTGEKVFLECVQDMDHENMFWYRQDPGLGLRLIYFSYDVKMKEKGDIPEGYSVSREKKERFSLILESASTNQTSMYLCASSFLREVREQYFGPGTRLTVT.

This clonotype was recorded a few times. V is TRBV7-2 and J is TRBJ2-1, with 9 nucleotides matching TRBD2. The junction had 6 bases not matched to a gene; V was cut back by 2 bases and J by 4 bases. This CDR3 is built from 16 residues. Germline-derived CDR1 and CDR2 are SGHTA and FQGNSA. DNA of the CDR3: TGTGCCAGCAGCTTACGACTAGCGGTTAAGTACAATGAGCAGTTCTTC. Protein: CASSLRLAVKYNEQFF.

The chain employs TRBV28 and TRBJ1-1; 8 bases match TRBD1. The CDR3 is 15 amino acids. CDR1 MDHEN and CDR2 SYDVKM come from the germline V gene. J gave up 4 bases and V 5 bases, and 9 bases lay outside the gene matches. Written as DNA, the CDR3 is TGTGCCAGCAGTGAGGACAGGGAGGGTGGCACTGAAGCTTTCTTT. Residues: CASSEDREGGTEAFF.

As for this clonotype: Relative to the germline gene, one junction end is altered; a read error may explain this. This chain uses TRBV7-7 with TRBJ2-1, with 13 positions matching TRBD2. The CDR3 consists of 15 residues. In germline, CDR1 is SSHAT, CDR2 FNYEAQ (reference sequence). CDR3 nucleotide sequence: TGTGCTAGCAGCTTAGGCTCGACTAGCGGGGGGGAGCAGTTCTTC. Translation gives CASSLGSTSGGEQFF.

V is TRBV6-4 and J is TRBJ2-3; D is unclear. Germline V gene data show CDR1 as MRHNA and CDR2 as SNTAGT. V shed 6 bases and J shed 5 bases, with 12 bases lying between them. This CDR3 region has 13 residues. The CDR3 here is CASSPAGKDTQYF. The CDR3 DNA is TGTGCCAGCAGCCCAGCCGGCAAAGATACGCAGTATTTT.

In its sample, this clonotype was seen many times. The chain employs TRBV20-1 and TRBJ2-2; 7 bases map to TRBD1. The V segment lost 2 bases and the J segment 3 bases; nucleotides outside the gene matches: 6. Per germline, CDR1 DFQATT and CDR2 SNEGSKA (reference sequence). The CDR3 runs 15 residues. Here the CDR3 DNA reads TGCAGTGCTAGACAAGCCGGGACAGACACCGGGGAGCTGTTTTTT. This codes for CSARQAGTDTGELFF.

This clonotype was counted at least ten times. V is TRBV19 and J is TRBJ2-2; D possibly corresponds to TRBD1 (6 bases). CDR3 length: 14 residues. V was trimmed by 10 bases and J by 4 bases, leaving 16 bases between them. Looked up from germline, CDR1 is LNHDA and CDR2 is SQIVND (reference sequence). The CDR3 spells CATRERGTTGELFF. The CDR3 nucleotides read TGTGCCACCCGCGAGAGGGGGACCACCGGGGAGCTGTTTTTT.

This clonotype was found many times. The rearrangement links TRBV11-2 to TRBJ2-7, with D possibly called TRBD1 or TRBD2 (6 bases each). Per germline, CDR1 SGHAT and CDR2 FQNNGV. V was trimmed by 5 bases and J by 4 bases, leaving 18 bases between them. The CDR3 runs 15 residues. This CDR3 reads CASSQGGWGPYEQYF. Here the CDR3 DNA reads TGTGCCAGCAGCCAAGGGGGGTGGGGACCTTACGAGCAGTACTTC.

This clonotype was observed a few times. V is TRBV27 and J is TRBJ2-1; D is uncertain. Germline CDR1 MNHEY, CDR2 SMNVEV (reference sequence). V lost 2 bases and J 1 base, leaving 6 bases between the germline ends. The CDR3 totals 14 residues. The CDR3 spells CASSLPDSYNEQFF. The CDR3 bases are TGTGCCAGCAGTTTACCCGATTCCTACAATGAGCAGTTCTTC.

This clonotype showed up just once. This sequence joins TRBV7-2 and TRBJ1-2, with a weak D call TRBD1 (5 bases). Germline loops: CDR1 SGHTA, CDR2 FQGNSA. The CDR3 length is 15 residues. The V gene lost 5 bases and the J gene lost 4 bases, with 17 bases spanning the gap. This chain's CDR3 is CASSPQVSQAYGYTF. As DNA, the CDR3 is TGTGCCAGCAGCCCCCAGGTTTCACAGGCCTATGGCTACACCTTC. Using reference TRBV7-2 and TRBJ1-2 for the parts outside the CDR3, the full variable domain is GAGVSQSPSNKVTEKGKDVELRCDPISGHTALYWYRQSLGQGLEFLIYFQGNSAPDKSGLPSDRFSAERTGGSVSTLTIQRTQQEDSAVYLCASSPQVSQAYGYTFGSGTRLTVV.

This clonotype was seen a few times. V usage is TRBV27 and J usage is TRBJ1-2, with 9 nucleotides matching TRBD1. CDR1 MNHEY and CDR2 SMNVEV come from the germline V gene (reference sequence). The V and J ends lost 3 bases and 2 bases, in that order; junction bases with no gene match: 13. This CDR3 has 18 amino acids. CDR3 sequence: CASSFLAPTGGENYGYTF. The CDR3 DNA reads as TGTGCCAGCAGTTTTTTGGCACCAACAGGGGGCGAAAACTATGGCTACACCTTC.

This clonotype was recorded many times. This chain connects TRBV6-2 or TRBV6-3 to TRBJ1-1, with a possible D match to TRBD1 (5 bases). Trimming shortened V by 2 bases and J by 4 bases, and 17 bases separated the two germline ends. From germline, CDR1 is MNHEY and CDR2 SVGEGT. The CDR3 sequence is 16 residues long. CDR3 residues: CASSYPLTGRGTEAFF. The CDR3 nucleotides are TGTGCCAGCAGTTACCCCCTTACAGGACGGGGCACTGAAGCTTTCTTT.